The T cell receptor (beta chain) described here comes from a study of response to subunit inactivated influenza vaccine. Each CDR3 protein is one row after TCRdb ran MiXCR on the RT-PCR reads. The repertoire has under 950,000 distinct CDR3 sequences, 20% to 25% of them found once; the top ten carry roughly 10%. To note about this clonotype: Its target is not known.

Study-level results: T cells newly recruited by each seasonal influenza vaccination are few, the authors suggested.

J lost 7 bases, V lost 0 bases, and 4 bases had no gene match. The CDR3 runs 14 residues. CDR1 and CDR2 (germline): SGHRS, YFSETQ. The material sequenced was PBMCs from blood, taken roughly 5 days after vaccination. The source of this sequence is a man between 50 and 59 years old who received an inactivated influenza vaccine. This sequence joins TRBV5-1 and TRBJ2-5; 9 bases are shared with TRBD1. The CDR3: CASSLDPDRGTQYF. The CDR3 bases are TGCGCCAGCAGCTTGGACCCGGACAGGGGGACCCAGTACTTC.